The clone carrying this TCR beta chain showed up just a few times. This sample is drawn from a study of T-cell reconstitution after alpha-beta-depleted transplantation in children. Unique molecular identifiers were incorporated during preparation of the TCRbeta library. TCRdb reprocessed the PCR reads with MiXCR, giving one entry per CDR3 protein. The data show about 610,000 distinct CDR3 sequences, 10% to 13% seen once. This sequence was found in a human donor who donated a stem cell graft to a child with acute myeloid leukemia. The specimen was PBMCs from the stem cell graft donor, collected from the stem cell graft.

CDR3 coding DNA: TGCGCCAGCAGCTTGGGGCTTTCCGGGCCCTCTGGAAACACCATATATTTT. Translation gives CASSLGLSGPSGNTIYF. The chain joins TRBV5-1 to TRBJ1-3, with D unresolved. This CDR3 spans 17 amino acids. The V gene's germline CDR1 is SGHRS and CDR2 YFSETQ. The ends were cut back, 0 bases at V and 0 bases at J, with 13 bases in the middle.